This TCR beta chain was recovered during a study of blood T cell repertoires in COVID-19. Study information: Donors in the United States, Italy and Spain gave samples during acute or convalescent COVID-19. T cells, B-cell-depleted T cells, or PBMCs provided the cDNA or gDNA that served as material.

CDR3 length equals 14 residues. The V and J ends lost 4 bases and 2 bases respectively, with 9 bases between them. Germline V gene lookup returns CDR1 KGHSH and CDR2 LQKENI. Per the original data handling: Using reference gene primer amplification, nucleated cell counts were estimated. The protocol was immunoSEQ multiplex PCR, while the TCRdb copy is restricted to in-frame clones and leaves out a portion. That table is the source of V, J and clone size, and D and trimming were worked out from the DNA. The sample has some 200,000 clones, 80% to 85% seen once. Sequenced material: peripheral blood. The receptor was isolated from a woman aged 35 to 49 with acute or convalescent COVID-19. The J gene is TRBJ2-1, the V gene TRBV18; D might be TRBD1 (6 bases). CDR3 nucleotides: TGTGCCAGCTCACAAGACAGGACCTACAATGAGCAGTTCTTC. Its translation is CASSQDRTYNEQFF.